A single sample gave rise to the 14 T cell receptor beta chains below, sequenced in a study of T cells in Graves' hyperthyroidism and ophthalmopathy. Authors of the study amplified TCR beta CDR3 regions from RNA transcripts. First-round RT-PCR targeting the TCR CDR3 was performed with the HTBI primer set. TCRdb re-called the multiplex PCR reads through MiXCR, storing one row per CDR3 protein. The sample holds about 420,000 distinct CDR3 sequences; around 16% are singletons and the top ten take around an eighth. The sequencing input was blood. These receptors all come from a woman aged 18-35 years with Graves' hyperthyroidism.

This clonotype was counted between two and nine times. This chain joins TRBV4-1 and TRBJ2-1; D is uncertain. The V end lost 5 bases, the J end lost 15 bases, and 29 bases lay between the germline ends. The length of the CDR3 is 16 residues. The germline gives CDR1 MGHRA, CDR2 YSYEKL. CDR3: CASSSRSQIFPSLRFF. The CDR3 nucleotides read TGCGCCAGCAGCAGCCGGAGTCAGATTTTTCCCTCCCTGCGGTTCTTC.

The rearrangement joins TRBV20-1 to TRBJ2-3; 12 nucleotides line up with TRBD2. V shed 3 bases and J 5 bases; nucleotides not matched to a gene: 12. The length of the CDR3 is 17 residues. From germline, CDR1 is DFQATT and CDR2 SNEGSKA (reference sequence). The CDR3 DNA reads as TGCAGTGCTAGCTTCGGACTAGCGGGGTCCATGGGAGATACGCAGTATTTT. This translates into CSASFGLAGSMGDTQYF.

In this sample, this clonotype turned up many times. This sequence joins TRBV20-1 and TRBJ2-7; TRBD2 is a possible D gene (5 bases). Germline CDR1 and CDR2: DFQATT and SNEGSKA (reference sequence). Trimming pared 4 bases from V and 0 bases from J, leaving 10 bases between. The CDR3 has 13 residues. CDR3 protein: CSATSDFSYEQYF. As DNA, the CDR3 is TGCAGTGCTACGTCGGACTTCTCCTACGAGCAGTACTTC.

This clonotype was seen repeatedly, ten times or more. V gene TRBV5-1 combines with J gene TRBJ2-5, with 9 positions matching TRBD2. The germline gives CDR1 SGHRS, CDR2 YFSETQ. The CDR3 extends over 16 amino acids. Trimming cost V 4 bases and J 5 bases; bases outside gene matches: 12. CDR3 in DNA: TGCGCCAGCAGCCCAGGAGGTCGCGGGAGGGAGGAGACCCAGTACTTC. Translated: CASSPGGRGREETQYF.

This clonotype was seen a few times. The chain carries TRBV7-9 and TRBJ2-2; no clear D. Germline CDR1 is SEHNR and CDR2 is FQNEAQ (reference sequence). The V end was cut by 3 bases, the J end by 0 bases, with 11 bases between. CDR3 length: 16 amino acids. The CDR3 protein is CASSFPAGSNTGELFF. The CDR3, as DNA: TGTGCCAGCAGCTTTCCCGCTGGATCGAACACCGGGGAGCTGTTTTTT.

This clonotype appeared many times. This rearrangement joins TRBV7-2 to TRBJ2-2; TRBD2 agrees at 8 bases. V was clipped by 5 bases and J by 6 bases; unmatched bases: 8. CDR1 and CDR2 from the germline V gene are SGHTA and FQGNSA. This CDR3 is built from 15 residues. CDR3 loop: CASSPSGGRSGELFF. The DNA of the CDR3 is TGTGCCAGCAGCCCAAGCGGGGGTCGCTCCGGGGAGCTGTTTTTT.

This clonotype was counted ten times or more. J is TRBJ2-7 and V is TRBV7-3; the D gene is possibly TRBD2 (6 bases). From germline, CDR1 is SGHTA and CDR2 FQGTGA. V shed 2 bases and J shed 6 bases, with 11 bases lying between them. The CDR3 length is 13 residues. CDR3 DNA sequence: TGTGCCAGCAGCTTATGGTCCGGGGGCGAGCAGTACTTC. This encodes CASSLWSGGEQYF.

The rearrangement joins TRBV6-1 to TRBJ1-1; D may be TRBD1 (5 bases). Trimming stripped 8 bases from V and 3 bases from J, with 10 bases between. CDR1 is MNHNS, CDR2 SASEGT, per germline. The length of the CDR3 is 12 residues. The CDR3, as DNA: TGTGCCAGCCGGGGAGGGGACACTGAAGCTTTCTTT. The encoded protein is CASRGGDTEAFF.

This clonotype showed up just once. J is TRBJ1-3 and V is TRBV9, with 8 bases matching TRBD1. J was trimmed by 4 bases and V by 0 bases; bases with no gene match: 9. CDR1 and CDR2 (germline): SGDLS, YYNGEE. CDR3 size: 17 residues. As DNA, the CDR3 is TGTGCCAGCAGCGTAGTCCCGACAGGGGCTCTCGGAAACACCATATATTTT. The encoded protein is CASSVVPTGALGNTIYF.

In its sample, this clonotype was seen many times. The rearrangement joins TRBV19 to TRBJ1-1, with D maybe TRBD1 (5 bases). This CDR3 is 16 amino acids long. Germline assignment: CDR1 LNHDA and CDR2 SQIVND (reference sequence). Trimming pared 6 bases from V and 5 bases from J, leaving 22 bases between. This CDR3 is CASSGTALLRGTEAFF. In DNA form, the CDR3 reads TGTGCCAGTAGCGGGACGGCTCTTCTGAGGGGAACTGAAGCTTTCTTT.

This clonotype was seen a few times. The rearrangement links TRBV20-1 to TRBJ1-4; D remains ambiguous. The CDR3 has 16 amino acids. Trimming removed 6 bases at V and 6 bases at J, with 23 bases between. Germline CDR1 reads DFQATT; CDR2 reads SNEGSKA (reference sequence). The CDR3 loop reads CSAHVPRTFPDEKLFF. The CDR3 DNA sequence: TGCAGTGCCCATGTACCCCGGACCTTTCCGGATGAAAAACTGTTTTTT.

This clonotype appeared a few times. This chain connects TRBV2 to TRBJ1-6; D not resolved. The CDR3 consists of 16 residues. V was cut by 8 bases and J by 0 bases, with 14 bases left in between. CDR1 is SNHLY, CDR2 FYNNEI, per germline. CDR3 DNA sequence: TGTGCCAGCCGGGAGATCGGGAGCTCCTATAATTCACCCCTCCACTTT. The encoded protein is CASREIGSSYNSPLHF.

CDR3 DNA sequence: TGTGCCAGCAGCTTGTCAACTTACACTGAAGCTTTCTTT. This sequence encodes CASSLSTYTEAFF. The V call is TRBV5-4, the J call TRBJ1-1; D gene ambiguous. Trimming cost V 1 base and J 3 bases, with 7 bases left between them. This CDR3 has 13 amino acids. Per the germline V gene, CDR1 is SGHNT and CDR2 is YYREEE (reference sequence).

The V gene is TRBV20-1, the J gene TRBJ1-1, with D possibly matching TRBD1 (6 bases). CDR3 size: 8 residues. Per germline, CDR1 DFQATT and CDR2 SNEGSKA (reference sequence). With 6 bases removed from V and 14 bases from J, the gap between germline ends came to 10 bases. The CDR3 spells CSASDSFF. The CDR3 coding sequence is TGCAGTGCGTCGGACAGCTTCTTT.